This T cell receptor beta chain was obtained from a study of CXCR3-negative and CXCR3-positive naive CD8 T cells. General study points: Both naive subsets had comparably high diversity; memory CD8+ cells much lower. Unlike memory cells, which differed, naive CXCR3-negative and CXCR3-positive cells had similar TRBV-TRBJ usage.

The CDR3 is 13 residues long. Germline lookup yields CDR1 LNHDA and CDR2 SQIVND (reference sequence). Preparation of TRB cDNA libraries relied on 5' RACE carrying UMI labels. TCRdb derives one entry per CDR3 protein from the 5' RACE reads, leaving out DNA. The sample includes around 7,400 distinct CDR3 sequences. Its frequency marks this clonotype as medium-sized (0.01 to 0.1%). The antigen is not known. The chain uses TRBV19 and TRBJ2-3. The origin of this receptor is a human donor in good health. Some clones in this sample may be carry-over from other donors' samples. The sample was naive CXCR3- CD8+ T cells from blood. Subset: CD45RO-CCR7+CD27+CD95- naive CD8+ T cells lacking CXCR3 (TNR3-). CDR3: CASSIGYPDTQYF.